This T cell receptor beta chain is from a study of tumor-infiltrating lymphocytes in primary liver carcinoma. Whole-study findings and limits: Tumors significantly exceeded blood in top-250-clone fraction (p = 0.039). There were only about 7-24% of top clones found in all five tumor regions.

TCR beta cDNA came from about 500 ng total RNA, primed with a constant-region primer. Construction of TCR beta libraries relied on three successive nested multiplex PCR rounds employing slightly modified ARM-PCR. TRBV1-TRBV30 forward primers and a C-beta reverse primer were used in the first two PCR rounds, which each ran for around 11 cycles. TCRdb re-called the multiplex PCR reads through MiXCR, storing one row per CDR3 protein. Among under 45,000 distinct CDR3 sequences listed, about three quarters were seen once. This CDR3 is built from 17 residues. Germline loops: CDR1 GTSNPN, CDR2 SVGIG (reference sequence). The sample holds many counts of this clonotype. Its specificity is not known. Both RNA and DNA were isolated together from about 21-30 mg of bulk tissue that had not been sorted. Sampling targeted five separate regions of each tumor, which included the tumor centre. Tumor samples uniformly had over 85% viable tumor cells.

The chain employs TRBV30 and TRBJ1-1, with a tentative D call TRBD1 (5 bases). The sequenced sample was liver tumor tissue from sampling region 2. Subset indicated: tumor region T2, inferior pole. This sequence was found in a man aged 40-55 years with primary liver carcinoma and hepatitis B virus infection. CDR3 region: CAWERTTTLGINTEAFF. CDR3 sequence (DNA): TGTGCGTGGGAAAGGACAACGACTTTAGGGATTAACACTGAAGCTTTCTTT.